Given below is one T cell receptor (beta chain) in context. Its antigen is currently not known. Base-call qualities are not available, and no considerably larger clone is one nucleotide away. The CDR3 spans 16 residues, from the cysteine through the phenylalanine. Kept here is only the CDR3 DNA, which spans 48 bases and is read in frame from base 1. V ends up 3 bases short and J 5 bases short, with an unmatched junction base count of 11. The germline V gene (reference sequence) provides CDR1 LNHDA and CDR2 SQIVND. TCRbeta CDR3 regions were amplified from genomic DNA using the immunoSEQ Assay, a bias-controlled multiplex PCR. The paper's data handling went like this. Nucleated cell counts per sample were estimated from amplification of reference gene primers within the assay. To quantify the absolute abundance of each unique TCRbeta CDR3 rearrangement, sequence reads were collapsed and filtered. For each sample, productive Simpson clonality was calculated as the square root of Simpson's diversity index over productive rearrangements. Held by TCRdb, this immuneACCESS table contains in-frame sequences only and omits some clones. Under half of the omission traces to an unresolved V gene where checked; the cause of the rest is unknown. The V and J calls and clone size are taken from that table; D and trimming were inferred from the DNA. The sample table shows hundreds of thousands of clones, and 85% to 90% are seen once. The top ten hold 0.9% to 1.1% of the sample.

Participants in the prospective study were aged about 18 to 95 years, lived in 20 to 30 United States geographic areas, and enrolled through a virtual design. In the prospective study, participants were assigned to cohorts based on the clinical history participants reported in a screening survey and a study questionnaire. For ImmuneRACE Cohort 3, a participant was defined as recovered based on two consecutive negative NP/OP PCR tests, clearance by a healthcare professional, or resolution of symptoms. In the prospective study, whole blood, serum and a nasopharyngeal or oropharyngeal swab were collected from each participant by mobile phlebotomists. Participants in the prospective study had the option to provide additional blood draws and questionnaires over a roughly 2-month period. Blood samples from the prospective study were shipped frozen or at room temperature prior to DNA extraction. These data belong to a study of blood T cell repertoires in COVID-19 (TCRdb year 2020). Study-level background: Samples from collaborators originated in the United States, Italy and Spain and spanned both the acute and convalescent phases of COVID-19. The prospective study material was composed of cDNA or gDNA derived from T cells, B-cell-depleted T cells, or PBMCs. The sample metadata nearly always contained a de-identified subject ID, COVID-19 status, age in years and sex. Samples came from the ongoing ImmuneRACE study (first 160 participants) plus 1,254 subjects from 6 global collaborators. The repertoires were released in a freely available public database intended as a resource for research on the immune response to SARS-CoV-2. Where available, HLA class I and class II types were taken from metadata supplied by the sample provider and were not determined by assay-based typing. Deeply sampled blood TCRbeta repertoires from subjects exposed to, actively infected with, or recovered from COVID-19 were included in the dataset.

The study at large found these results: Clinical and demographic metadata were provided uncurated, with the amount varying by source and participant.

The sequence came from a man between 18 and 29 years old who had recovered from COVID-19. Sequences were obtained from PBMCs or T cells enriched from blood (not recorded which). The rearranged segments are TRBV19 and TRBJ2-5, with TRBD2 identical over 8 junction bases. The nucleotide sequence reads as follows: TGTGCCAGTAGTATGCGGGGGGAAAGGCCCGGGGAGACCCAGTACTTC. Its protein product is CASSMRGERPGETQYF.